The 32 T cell receptor beta chains reported below all come from one sample, sequenced in a study of OX40 agonist ivuxolimab in advanced cancers. Library preparation employed the immunoSEQ multiplex PCR assay. TCRdb's version of the immuneACCESS table is confined to in-frame rearrangements and falls short of the full clone set. An unresolved V gene accounts for under half of the shortfall where checked; the remainder is of unknown origin. In this sample the table shows roughly 60,000 clones, more than 80% of which occur a single time. Around 14% of the sample lies in the top ten. Material: CD4+ or CD8+ T cells sorted from blood, obtained in a trial of the OX40 agonist ivuxolimab. These receptors all stem from an adult with an advanced solid tumor such as melanoma, head and neck, liver or kidney cancer.

This chain joins TRBV7-9 and TRBJ2-7; no firm D call. The CDR3 has 14 amino acids. The V end was cut by 5 bases, the J end by 2 bases, with 13 bases between. The germline CDR1 and CDR2 sequences are SEHNR and FQNEAQ (reference sequence). CDR3: CASSRKEHPYEQYF. Written as DNA, the CDR3 is TGTGCCAGCAGCCGGAAAGAACACCCCTACGAGCAGTACTTC.

As regards this clone: At one end, the junction sequence differs from germline, possibly due to a read error. V is TRBV7-7 and J is TRBJ2-2; D unresolved. Per germline, CDR1 SSHAT and CDR2 FNYEAQ (reference sequence). The CDR3 length is 14 residues. As DNA, the CDR3 is TGTGCTAGCAGCTTAAGGGAGAACACCGGGGAGCTGTTTTTT. Translated: CASSLRENTGELFF.

The chain links TRBV13 to TRBJ2-3; TRBD2 agrees at 8 bases. Trimming took 8 bases from V and 6 from J; bases not matched to a gene: 13. CDR1 and CDR2 (germline): PRHDT, FYEKMQ (reference sequence). CDR3 length: 15 residues. The CDR3, as DNA: TGTGCCAGCGGGTGGCGCGGACCGGGGGGGGATACGCAGTATTTT. It codes for CASGWRGPGGDTQYF. Full variable domain (rest looked up from reference TRBV13 and TRBJ2-3): AAGVIQSPRHLIKEKRETATLKCYPIPRHDTVYWYQQGPGQDPQFLISFYEKMQSDKGSIPDRFSAQQFSDYHSELNMSSLELGDSALYFCASGWRGPGGDTQYFGPGTRLTVL.

The chain has TRBV28 and TRBJ1-4; D uncertain. The V gene lost 8 bases and the J gene lost 0 bases, with 10 bases spanning the gap. Germline V gives CDR1 MDHEN, CDR2 SYDVKM. This CDR3 is built from 14 residues. The CDR3 DNA follows: TGTGCCAGCTACCAGAGCGCAACTAATGAAAAACTGTTTTTT. Translated: CASYQSATNEKLFF.

A remark on this clone: Here the CDR3 omits its conserved ending phenylalanine or tryptophan, so a read error is the likely source. The J gene is TRBJ1-1, the V gene TRBV6-6; tentatively, D is TRBD1 (6 bases). The CDR3 runs 13 residues. Germline V gene sequence: CDR1 MNHNY, CDR2 SVGAGI (reference sequence). The V and J ends lost 5 bases and 1 base respectively, with 8 bases between them. The CDR3 spells CASSRQENTEAFL. The CDR3 DNA is TGTGCCAGCAGTAGACAGGAGAACACTGAAGCTTTCTTA.

The chain recombines TRBV29-1 with TRBJ2-2; D might be TRBD2 (6 bases). The CDR3 sequence is 13 residues long. Trimming stripped 3 bases from V and 4 bases from J, with 9 bases between. Looked up from germline, CDR1 is SQVTM and CDR2 is ANQGSEA. Here the CDR3 reads CSVEERATGELFF. CDR3 DNA: TGCAGCGTTGAGGAGCGGGCCACCGGGGAGCTGTTTTTT.

This chain uses TRBV11-2 with TRBJ1-3; no firm D call. CDR1 SGHAT and CDR2 FQNNGV come from the germline V gene. The V end lost 11 bases, the J end lost 4 bases, and 15 bases lay between the germline ends. The CDR3 loop spans 13 amino acids. The CDR3: CAGSGNSGNTIYF. The CDR3 coding sequence is TGTGCCGGGAGCGGGAATTCAGGAAACACCATATATTTT.

The V gene is TRBV19, the J gene TRBJ2-3; D is possibly TRBD1 (6 bases). The germline V gene encodes CDR1 LNHDA and CDR2 SQIVND (reference sequence). Trimming left V 2 bases short and J 4 bases short, with 13 bases between. The CDR3 spans 15 residues. This CDR3 is CASSIMNQGSDTQYF. DNA of the CDR3: TGTGCCAGTAGTATAATGAACCAGGGGTCAGATACGCAGTATTTT.

This clone was recorded only once. The J gene is TRBJ2-1, the V gene TRBV28; D remains unclear. Germline CDR1 and CDR2: MDHEN and SYDVKM. The CDR3 contains 14 residues. V was clipped by 5 bases and J by 9 bases, with 17 bases between them. CDR3 DNA: TGTGCCAGCAGTCCCTGGGCACCGGCCGGTGAGCAGTTCTTC. It translates to CASSPWAPAGEQFF. The variable domain in full, with the rest retrieved from reference TRBV28 and TRBJ2-1, is DVKVTQSSRYLVKRTGEKVFLECVQDMDHENMFWYRQDPGLGLRLIYFSYDVKMKEKGDIPEGYSVSREKKERFSLILESASTNQTSMYLCASSPWAPAGEQFFGPGTRLTVL.

The V and J genes are TRBV11-3 and TRBJ2-7; D is undetermined. Germline values: CDR1 SGHNT, CDR2 YENEEA. There are 13 residues in the CDR3. The germline V and J ends were trimmed by 6 bases and 4 bases, with 13 bases remaining between them. As DNA, the CDR3 is TGTGCCAGCAGATACGGTCAGAAATACGAGCAGTACTTC. Residues: CASRYGQKYEQYF.

CDR3 nucleotide sequence: TGTGCCAGCAGCCCGAGACCTACAGATACGCAGTATTTT. It is translated as CASSPRPTDTQYF. The chain is built from TRBV7-2 and TRBJ2-3; D unresolved. Germline CDR1 SGHTA, CDR2 FQGNSA. This CDR3 is built from 13 residues. With 5 bases removed from V and 3 bases from J, the gap between germline ends came to 9 bases.

The chain has TRBV15 and TRBJ2-2, with TRBD1 matching 8 bases. This CDR3 region has 17 residues. Germline V gene lookup returns CDR1 LNHNV and CDR2 YYDKDF (reference sequence). The junction had 11 bases not matched to a gene; V was cut back by 5 bases and J by 3 bases. The CDR3 sequence: CATSAPKGQEHTGELFF. The CDR3 DNA reads TGTGCCACCAGCGCACCTAAGGGACAGGAGCACACCGGGGAGCTGTTTTTT. Together with reference TRBV15 and TRBJ2-2, the CDR3 gives the full variable domain: DAMVIQNPRYQVTQFGKPVTLSCSQTLNHNVMYWYQQKSSQAPKLLFHYYDKDFNNEADTPDNFQSRRPNTSFCFLDIRSPGLGDTAMYLCATSAPKGQEHTGELFFGEGSRLTVL.

The genes are TRBV27 and TRBJ1-6; no definite D call. CDR1 and CDR2 from the germline V gene are MNHEY and SMNVEV (reference sequence). The CDR3 is 18 amino acids. Trimming stripped 0 bases from V and 0 bases from J, with 12 bases between. The CDR3 protein is CASSLSIRPSSYNSPLHF. CDR3 nucleotide sequence: TGTGCCAGCAGTTTATCGATACGGCCGAGCTCCTATAATTCACCCCTCCACTTT.

The gene calls are TRBV18 and TRBJ2-6; D not resolved. V was clipped by 6 bases and J by 0 bases, with 18 bases between them. The CDR3 covers 18 residues. Germline-derived CDR1 and CDR2 are KGHSH and LQKENI. CDR3 amino acids: CASSIMGSHDSGANVLTF. The CDR3 nucleotides are TGTGCCAGCTCGATAATGGGCAGCCACGACTCTGGGGCCAACGTCCTGACTTTC.

This chain uses TRBV10-1 with TRBJ2-1, with 8 bases matching TRBD2. CDR3 length equals 15 residues. J was trimmed by 4 bases and V by 2 bases; bases with no gene match: 4. In germline, CDR1 is WNHNN, CDR2 SYGVQD (reference sequence). The CDR3 sequence: CASSEGLADYNEQFF. CDR3 DNA sequence: TGCGCCAGCAGTGAGGGACTAGCAGATTACAATGAGCAGTTCTTC.

V usage is TRBV2 and J usage is TRBJ1-1; D gene unclear. V was trimmed by 4 bases and J by 1 base, leaving 10 bases between them. CDR1 and CDR2 from the germline V gene are SNHLY and FYNNEI. The CDR3 is 14 amino acids. CDR3 bases: TGTGCCAGCAGTGTAATAATGAAGAACACTGAAGCTTTCTTT. Its translation: CASSVIMKNTEAFF.

J is TRBJ2-1 and V is TRBV5-1; 7 nucleotides agree with TRBD1. This CDR3 has 13 amino acids. J gave up 10 bases and V 0 bases, and 4 bases lay outside the gene matches. CDR1 and CDR2 (germline): SGHRS, YFSETQ. CDR3 sequence reads: CASSLDRGQEQFF. As DNA, the CDR3 is TGCGCCAGCAGCTTGGATAGGGGGCAAGAGCAGTTCTTC.

The V call is TRBV6-5, the J call TRBJ2-3; D is possibly TRBD1 or TRBD2 (6 bases each). The V and J ends lost 2 bases and 3 bases respectively, with 12 bases between them. The CDR3 sequence is 15 residues long. The germline CDR1 and CDR2 sequences are MNHEY and SVGAGI. CDR3 DNA sequence: TGTGCCAGCAGTTACAGGGGGACTGAAACAGATACGCAGTATTTT. Translated, it gives CASSYRGTETDTQYF.

Here the CDR3 DNA reads TGTGCCAGCAGGAAGACAGGCTACGAGCAGTACTTC. Translated, it gives CASRKTGYEQYF. The J gene is TRBJ2-7, the V gene TRBV7-9; D may be TRBD1 (6 bases). Trimming took off 6 bases at V and 3 bases at J, with 9 bases between the two ends. Germline V gives CDR1 SEHNR, CDR2 FQNEAQ (reference sequence). This CDR3 spans 12 amino acids.

The rearrangement links TRBV5-1 to TRBJ2-5; tentatively, D is TRBD2 (5 bases). CDR3 length: 14 residues. V lost 6 bases and J 4 bases, leaving 16 bases between the germline ends. CDR1 is SGHRS and CDR2 is YFSETQ in the germline V gene. Here the CDR3 reads CASTHYGGRETQYF. The CDR3 coding sequence is TGCGCCAGCACTCATTATGGAGGTAGAGAGACCCAGTACTTC. The full variable domain, completed using reference TRBV5-1 and TRBJ2-5, is KAGVTQTPRYLIKTRGQQVTLSCSPISGHRSVSWYQQTPGQGLQFLFEYFSETQRNKGNFPGRFSGRQFSNSRSEMNVSTLELGDSALYLCASTHYGGRETQYFGPGTRLLVL.

The V call is TRBV11-2, the J call TRBJ1-4; D call uncertain. The V end was cut by 1 base, the J end by 0 bases, with 9 bases between. Per germline, CDR1 SGHAT and CDR2 FQNNGV. The CDR3 is made up of 16 amino acids. CDR3 sequence: CASSLGVRATNEKLFF. In DNA form, the CDR3 reads TGTGCCAGCAGCTTAGGTGTGAGGGCAACTAATGAAAAACTGTTTTTT.

CDR3 nucleotide sequence: TGTGCCAGCAGTGTTGCCCCCCCTAGTAGGGGTAGCAATCAGCCCCAGCATTTT. This codes for CASSVAPPSRGSNQPQHF. The genes are TRBV6-1 and TRBJ1-5, with D possibly being TRBD1 (5 bases). This CDR3 spans 18 amino acids. Per the germline V gene, CDR1 is MNHNS and CDR2 is SASEGT. The V and J ends lost 4 bases and 0 bases respectively, with 19 bases between them.

The gene calls are TRBV14 and TRBJ2-7, with D possibly matching TRBD1 (6 bases). Germline CDR1 SGHDN, CDR2 FVKESK. The CDR3 totals 13 residues. V lost 0 bases and J 4 bases, leaving 7 bases between the germline ends. CDR3 loop: CASSQDRGYEQYF. The CDR3 coding sequence is TGTGCCAGCAGCCAAGACAGGGGATACGAGCAGTACTTC.

This rearrangement joins TRBV28 to TRBJ2-7; D tentatively fits TRBD1 or TRBD2 (5 bases each). V lost 6 bases to trimming and J lost 2 bases, with 20 bases between them. Germline CDR1 MDHEN, CDR2 SYDVKM. The CDR3 is made up of 16 amino acids. The CDR3 reads CASSHGGLERAYEQYF. CDR3 bases: TGTGCCAGCAGCCATGGGGGATTAGAGAGGGCCTACGAGCAGTACTTC.

V gene TRBV21-1 combines with J gene TRBJ2-7; TRBD2, the D gene given by the table, was not confirmed from the DNA. TRBV21-1 is recorded as a pseudogene. This CDR3 has 15 residues. The CDR3 DNA reads as TGTGCCAGCAGCAAAAAGGACGACAAGGGGAGGCCGCAGTACTTC. Translating gives CASSKKDDKGRPQYF.

The rearrangement joins TRBV5-1 to TRBJ1-1; D is undetermined. Germline V gene sequence: CDR1 SGHRS, CDR2 YFSETQ. V lost 1 base, J lost 1 base, and 8 bases lay in between. The CDR3 runs 14 residues. The CDR3 DNA follows: TGCGCCAGCAGCTTGTCAGCGGGGAACACTGAAGCTTTCTTT. Translating it yields CASSLSAGNTEAFF.

V and J are TRBV6-6 and TRBJ1-4, with 7 bases lining up with TRBD1. Germline CDR1 and CDR2: MNHNY and SVGAGI (reference sequence). Trimming at V came to 2 bases and at J to 5 bases, leaving 5 bases not matched to a gene. CDR3 length equals 15 residues. CDR3 sequence: CASSYGDRRNEKLFF. CDR3 bases: TGTGCCAGCAGTTACGGGGACAGAAGAAATGAAAAACTGTTTTTT.

The rearrangement joins TRBV5-1 to TRBJ1-4; D remains ambiguous. With 0 bases removed from V and 4 bases from J, the gap between germline ends came to 4 bases. The germline V gene encodes CDR1 SGHRS and CDR2 YFSETQ. The CDR3 sequence is 13 residues long. CDR3 loop: CASSLGFNEKLFF. Here the CDR3 DNA reads TGCGCCAGCAGCTTGGGCTTTAATGAAAAACTGTTTTTT.

In regard to this clone: Relative to the germline gene, one junction end is altered; a read error may explain this. The V gene is TRBV9, the J gene TRBJ2-7; 7 nucleotides agree with TRBD2. The CDR3 spans 12 residues. The germline CDR1 and CDR2 sequences are SGDLS and YYNGEE. CDR3: CASSPREGRVYF. CDR3 coding DNA: TGTGCCAGCAGCCCCCGAGAGGGGAGGGTGTATTTC.

The chain has TRBV5-1 and TRBJ1-2; TRBD1 aligns across 10 bases. This CDR3 comprises 13 residues. V lost 4 bases, J lost 8 bases, and 5 bases stayed unmatched. Per the germline V gene, CDR1 is SGHRS and CDR2 is YFSETQ. In nucleotides, the CDR3 is TGCGCCAGCAGCATCGGGACAGGGGTCGGCTACACCTTC. Translated, it gives CASSIGTGVGYTF.

The chain links TRBV6-6 to TRBJ2-4; D might be TRBD2 (5 bases). The CDR3 is 14 amino acids. CDR1 and CDR2 (germline): MNHNY, SVGAGI (reference sequence). V shed 5 bases and J shed 9 bases, with 17 bases lying between them. CDR3 coding DNA: TGTGCCAGCAGTGCGGACTCCTCAGTCCCCATTCAGTACTTC. It specifies CASSADSSVPIQYF.

This clone was detected a few times. The chain combines TRBV28 with TRBJ1-2; D unclear. Trimming shortened V by 2 bases and J by 5 bases, and 9 bases separated the two germline ends. Per the germline V gene, CDR1 is MDHEN and CDR2 is SYDVKM. This CDR3 comprises 13 residues. The DNA of the CDR3 is TGTGCCAGCAGTTTAGGGTCGCTGTATGGCTACACCTTC. This translates into CASSLGSLYGYTF.